Listed here are 19 T cell receptor beta chains from one sample, sequenced in a study of blood T cell repertoires in COVID-19. Clones were read by immunoSEQ multiplex PCR, and TCRdb kept only the in-frame ones, dropping some. Among 200,000 to 250,000 clones, 60% to 85% were seen once, and the ten largest hold around 6%. Sample: peripheral blood. These receptors originate from a woman between 70 and 85 years old with acute or convalescent COVID-19.

This sequence joins TRBV28 and TRBJ1-5; possible D gene TRBD1, 5 bases. Per germline, CDR1 MDHEN and CDR2 SYDVKM. V was trimmed by 2 bases and J by 2 bases, leaving 16 bases between them. The CDR3 is 17 amino acids. The CDR3 sequence: CASSLVTGGIGNQPQHF. In DNA form, the CDR3 reads TGTGCCAGCAGTTTAGTCACGGGGGGTATCGGCAATCAGCCCCAGCATTTT.

About this clone itself: This specimen includes other DNA sequences encoding the same CDR3. V gene TRBV29-1 combines with J gene TRBJ2-7; tentative D call: TRBD1 (6 bases). Germline V gene lookup returns CDR1 SQVTM and CDR2 ANQGSEA. The length of the CDR3 is 11 residues. Trimming shortened V by 4 bases and J by 6 bases, and 10 bases separated the two germline ends. Written as DNA, the CDR3 is TGCAGCGTTGGCAGGGGCGGCGAGCAGTACTTC. Translation gives CSVGRGGEQYF.

The rearrangement uses TRBV27 and TRBJ1-5; D is unclear. The germline gives CDR1 MNHEY, CDR2 SMNVEV (reference sequence). This CDR3 is built from 14 residues. Between the trimmed V and J ends, which lost 5 bases and 0 bases, there was a span of 8 bases. CDR3 protein: CASSDYFSNQPQHF. CDR3 sequence (DNA): TGTGCCAGCAGTGATTACTTTAGCAATCAGCCCCAGCATTTT.

The chain couples TRBV12-5 to TRBJ2-2, with 7 bases matching TRBD2. Looked up from germline, CDR1 is LGHNT and CDR2 is FRNRAP. Unmatched junction bases numbered 5, after V lost 0 bases and J lost 7 bases. The CDR3 runs to 15 residues. DNA of the CDR3: TGTGCTAGTGGTTTGGTACGGGGGGAAGTCGGGGAGCTGTTTTTT. Translating it yields CASGLVRGEVGELFF.

The chain couples TRBV6-6 to TRBJ1-1, with D tentatively TRBD1 (5 bases). The ends were cut back, 0 bases at V and 4 bases at J, with 9 bases in the middle. The germline V gene has CDR1 MNHNY and CDR2 SVGAGI (reference sequence). This CDR3 comprises 14 residues. The chain's CDR3 is CASSYSGGTTEAFF. The DNA for the CDR3 is TGTGCCAGCAGTTACTCAGGAGGGACCACTGAAGCTTTCTTT.

This clone was counted only a few times. The chain carries TRBV19 and TRBJ2-2, with 8 positions matching TRBD2. J lost 0 bases, V lost 7 bases, and 7 bases had no gene match. The CDR3 is 16 amino acids. Germline V gene data show CDR1 as LNHDA and CDR2 as SQIVND (reference sequence). CDR3 loop: CASKEIAGSNTGELFF. The CDR3 nucleotides are TGTGCCAGTAAAGAAATAGCGGGGTCGAACACCGGGGAGCTGTTTTTT. Full variable domain (remainder filled in from reference TRBV19 and TRBJ2-2): DGGITQSPKYLFRKEGQNVTLSCEQNLNHDAMYWYRQDPGQGLRLIYYSQIVNDFQKGDIAEGYSVSREKKESFPLTVTSAQKNPTAFYLCASKEIAGSNTGELFFGEGSRLTVL.

This clone has more than one count but fewer than ten. The V and J genes are TRBV5-4 and TRBJ2-5; the match to TRBD2 covers 12 bases. The CDR3 sequence is 17 residues long. In germline, CDR1 is SGHNT, CDR2 YYREEE (reference sequence). Trimming cost V 4 bases and J 8 bases; bases outside gene matches: 15. CDR3 sequence (DNA): TGTGCCAGCAGCGCCCCTAGCGGGAGGGCCTCGGGGGGAACCCAGTACTTC. Translation gives CASSAPSGRASGGTQYF.

This chain joins TRBV7-8 and TRBJ2-3; 14 bases align to TRBD2. J lost 6 bases, V lost 5 bases, and 10 bases had no gene match. This CDR3 is built from 17 residues. Germline V gene sequence: CDR1 SGHVS, CDR2 FQNEAQ. CDR3 sequence (DNA): TGTGCCAGCAGCATCACCGGGACTAGCGGGAGTTGGGATACGCAGTATTTT. This sequence encodes CASSITGTSGSWDTQYF. Supplemented by reference TRBV7-8 and TRBJ2-3, the full variable domain reads GAGVSQSPRYKVAKRGQDVALRCDPISGHVSLFWYQQALGQGPEFLTYFQNEAQLDKSGLPSDRFFAERPEGSVSTLKIQRTQQEDSAVYLCASSITGTSGSWDTQYFGPGTRLTVL.

This clone was found once. The J gene is TRBJ2-3, the V gene TRBV7-2; D is undetermined. CDR3 length: 15 residues. Trimming cost V 4 bases and J 0 bases, with 11 bases left between them. The V gene's germline CDR1 is SGHTA and CDR2 FQGNSA. In nucleotides, the CDR3 is TGTGCCAGCAGCTCGAACAGAGACAGCACAGATACGCAGTATTTT. Protein sequence: CASSSNRDSTDTQYF.

The chain is built from TRBV30 and TRBJ1-5, with D hard to call. Germline loops: CDR1 GTSNPN, CDR2 SVGIG (reference sequence). This CDR3 is 13 amino acids long. Trimming left V 0 bases short and J 11 bases short, with 14 bases between. The CDR3 DNA sequence: TGTGCCTGGAGTGTATCAGCTGATGGAGCCCAGCATTTT. Translated: CAWSVSADGAQHF. Complete variable domain (other parts from reference TRBV30 and TRBJ1-5): SQTIHQWPATLVQPVGSPLSLECTVEGTSNPNLYWYRQAAGRGLQLLFYSVGIGQISSEVPQNLSASRPQDRQFILSSKKLLLSDSGFYLCAWSVSADGAQHFGDGTRLSIL.

This clone came up a few times. V usage is TRBV25-1 and J usage is TRBJ2-2, with D possibly matching TRBD2 (6 bases). CDR1 is MGHDK, CDR2 SYGVNS, per germline. Trimming stripped 8 bases from V and 1 base from J, with 23 bases between. The CDR3 spans 18 residues. DNA of the CDR3: TGTGCCAGCCACAGGAGGGACTCACACAACAGGAACACCGGGGAGCTGTTTTTT. Amino acids: CASHRRDSHNRNTGELFF.

The J gene is TRBJ2-7, the V gene TRBV19; 7 nucleotides line up with TRBD2. Trimming removed 4 bases from V and 2 bases from J; junction bases left unmatched: 5. The CDR3 has 14 amino acids. Germline lookup yields CDR1 LNHDA and CDR2 SQIVND (reference sequence). CDR3 region: CASSNPAGTYEQYF. For the CDR3, the DNA is TGTGCCAGTAGTAACCCAGCGGGGACCTACGAGCAGTACTTC.

The chain joins TRBV7-6 to TRBJ1-6, with D possibly being TRBD1 (5 bases). Germline CDR1 and CDR2: SGHVS and FNYEAQ. The CDR3 extends over 13 amino acids. V shed 0 bases and J shed 8 bases, with 5 bases lying between them. Here the CDR3 DNA reads TGTGCCAGCAGCTTAGCAGGGGATTCACCCCTCCACTTT. Translated: CASSLAGDSPLHF.

The chain links TRBV19 to TRBJ1-6, with a possible D match to TRBD1 (6 bases). From germline, CDR1 is LNHDA and CDR2 SQIVND (reference sequence). V lost 5 bases, J lost 4 bases, and 18 bases lay in between. This CDR3 has 17 residues. CDR3 sequence reads: CASSLQGQLGYNSPLHF. CDR3 DNA: TGTGCCAGTAGTCTCCAAGGACAGCTAGGATATAATTCACCCCTCCACTTT.

The genes are TRBV19 and TRBJ2-5, with 7 bases fitting TRBD1. The CDR3 sequence is 15 residues long. J was trimmed by 1 base and V by 5 bases; bases with no gene match: 7. Germline assignment: CDR1 LNHDA and CDR2 SQIVND (reference sequence). The CDR3 nucleotides read TGTGCCAGTAGTTGGGGCGCAGGGGGCCAAGAGACCCAGTACTTC. This translates into CASSWGAGGQETQYF.

J is TRBJ1-4 and V is TRBV28; unclear D gene. Trimming took off 1 base at V and 2 bases at J, with 11 bases between the two ends. CDR3 length: 16 amino acids. From germline, CDR1 is MDHEN and CDR2 SYDVKM. The CDR3 spells CASSLSNRRTNEKLFF. The DNA of the CDR3 is TGTGCCAGCAGTTTATCAAACAGACGGACTAATGAAAAACTGTTTTTT.

The rearrangement uses TRBV24-1 and TRBJ2-1; 12 bases are a match to TRBD2. The CDR3 is made up of 16 amino acids. The V segment lost 5 bases and the J segment 8 bases; nucleotides outside the gene matches: 9. The germline V gene has CDR1 KGHDR and CDR2 SFDVKD. The CDR3, as DNA: TGTGCCACCAGTGGCCTAGCGGGAGGGCCGGTGGATGAGCAGTTCTTC. Its translation is CATSGLAGGPVDEQFF.

The chain couples TRBV5-6 to TRBJ1-6; the D gene is possibly TRBD1 (5 bases). Germline V gene data show CDR1 as SGHDT and CDR2 as YYEEEE. There are 15 residues in the CDR3. V was cut by 0 bases and J by 7 bases, with 11 bases left in between. In DNA, the CDR3 is TGTGCCAGCAGCTTGGATTCAGGGAGGAATTCACCCCTCCACTTT. Translating it yields CASSLDSGRNSPLHF.

The V and J genes are TRBV2 and TRBJ1-5, with a weak D call TRBD1 (5 bases). CDR3 length: 13 amino acids. Germline V CDR1 and CDR2: SNHLY, FYNNEI. V was shortened by 3 bases and J by 9 bases, with 12 bases between the two germline ends. The CDR3 region has the DNA TGTGCCAGCAGTGAGCAGGGCGGCGGGCCCCAGCATTTT. Its translation: CASSEQGGGPQHF.